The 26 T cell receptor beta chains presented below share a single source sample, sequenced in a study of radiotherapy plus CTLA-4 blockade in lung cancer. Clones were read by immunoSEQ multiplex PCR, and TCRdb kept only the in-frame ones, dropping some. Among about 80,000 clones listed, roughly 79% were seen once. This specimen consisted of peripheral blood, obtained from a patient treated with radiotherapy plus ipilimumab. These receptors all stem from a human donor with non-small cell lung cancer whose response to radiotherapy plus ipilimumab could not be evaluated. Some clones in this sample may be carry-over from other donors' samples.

DNA for the CDR3: TGTGCCATCGGCCTCGTCTTGAGGAATCAGCCCCAGCATTTT. This gives the protein CAIGLVLRNQPQHF. The chain has TRBV28 and TRBJ1-5; no clear D. Germline values: CDR1 MDHEN, CDR2 SYDVKM. The CDR3 covers 14 residues. V lost 10 bases to trimming and J lost 4 bases, with 17 bases between them.

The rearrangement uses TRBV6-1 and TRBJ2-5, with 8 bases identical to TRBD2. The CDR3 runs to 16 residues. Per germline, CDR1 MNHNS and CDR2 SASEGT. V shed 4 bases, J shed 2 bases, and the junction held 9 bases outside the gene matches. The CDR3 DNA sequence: TGTGCCAGCAGTGCCCCCCGGGGGGGGCCTCAAGAGACCCAGTACTTC. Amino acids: CASSAPRGGPQETQYF.

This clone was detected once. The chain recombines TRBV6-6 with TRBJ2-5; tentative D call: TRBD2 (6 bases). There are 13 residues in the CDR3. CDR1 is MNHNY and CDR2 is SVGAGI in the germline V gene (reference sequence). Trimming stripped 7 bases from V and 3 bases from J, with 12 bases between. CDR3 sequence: CASTWRAEETQYF. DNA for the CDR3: TGTGCCAGCACCTGGAGGGCGGAAGAGACCCAGTACTTC.

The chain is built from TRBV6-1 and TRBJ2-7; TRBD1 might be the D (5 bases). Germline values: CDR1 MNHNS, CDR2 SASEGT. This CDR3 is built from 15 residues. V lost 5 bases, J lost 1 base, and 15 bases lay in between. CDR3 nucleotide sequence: TGTGCCAGCAGTACCCATCCCGACAGATCCTACGAGCAGTACTTC. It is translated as CASSTHPDRSYEQYF.

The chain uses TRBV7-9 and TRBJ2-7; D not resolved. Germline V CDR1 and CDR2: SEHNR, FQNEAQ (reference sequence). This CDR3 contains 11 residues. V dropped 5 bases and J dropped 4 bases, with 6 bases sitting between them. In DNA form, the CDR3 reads TGTGCCAGCAGCCCAGGTTACGAGCAGTACTTC. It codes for CASSPGYEQYF.

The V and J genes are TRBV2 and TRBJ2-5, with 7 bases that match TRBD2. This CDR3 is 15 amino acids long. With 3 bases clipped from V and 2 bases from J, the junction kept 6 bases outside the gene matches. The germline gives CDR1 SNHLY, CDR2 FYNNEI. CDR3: CASSDGLGGQETQYF. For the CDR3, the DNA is TGTGCCAGCAGTGACGGCTTGGGGGGGCAAGAGACCCAGTACTTC. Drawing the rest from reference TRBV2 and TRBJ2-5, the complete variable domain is EPEVTQTPSHQVTQMGQEVILRCVPISNHLYFYWYRQILGQKVEFLVSFYNNEISEKSEIFDDQFSVERPDGSNFTLKIRSTKLEDSAMYFCASSDGLGGQETQYFGPGTRLLVL.

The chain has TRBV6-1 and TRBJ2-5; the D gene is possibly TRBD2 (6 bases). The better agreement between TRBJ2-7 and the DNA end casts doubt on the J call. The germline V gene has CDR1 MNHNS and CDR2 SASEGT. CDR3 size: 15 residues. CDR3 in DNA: TGTGCCAGCAGTGAACGGGGGAGGTACCCCTACGAGCAGTACTTC. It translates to CASSERGRYPYEQYF.

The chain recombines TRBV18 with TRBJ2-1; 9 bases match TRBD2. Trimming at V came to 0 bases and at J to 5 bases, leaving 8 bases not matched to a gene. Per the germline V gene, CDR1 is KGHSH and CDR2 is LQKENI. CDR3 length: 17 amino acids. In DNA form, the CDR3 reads TGTGCCAGCTCACCACCGACGGGTAGCGGGGGCCACAATGAGCAGTTCTTC. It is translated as CASSPPTGSGGHNEQFF.

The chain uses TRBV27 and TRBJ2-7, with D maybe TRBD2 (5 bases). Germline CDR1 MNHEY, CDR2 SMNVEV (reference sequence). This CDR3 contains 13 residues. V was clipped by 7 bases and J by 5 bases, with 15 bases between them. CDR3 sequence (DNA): TGTGCCAGCACCCCTCTTGGGAGCAACGAGCAGTACTTC. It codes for CASTPLGSNEQYF.

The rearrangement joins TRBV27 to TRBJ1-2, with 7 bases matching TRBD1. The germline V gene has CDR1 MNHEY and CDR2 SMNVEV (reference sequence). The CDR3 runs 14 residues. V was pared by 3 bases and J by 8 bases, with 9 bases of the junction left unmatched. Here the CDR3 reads CASSLTPQGVGYTF. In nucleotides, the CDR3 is TGTGCCAGCAGTTTGACCCCGCAGGGGGTCGGCTACACCTTC.

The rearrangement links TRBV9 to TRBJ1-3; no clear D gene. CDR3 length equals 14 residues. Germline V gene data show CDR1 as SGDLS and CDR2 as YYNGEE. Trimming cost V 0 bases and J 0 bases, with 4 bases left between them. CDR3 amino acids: CASSVGSSGNTIYF. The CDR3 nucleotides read TGTGCCAGCAGCGTAGGGAGCTCTGGAAACACCATATATTTT.

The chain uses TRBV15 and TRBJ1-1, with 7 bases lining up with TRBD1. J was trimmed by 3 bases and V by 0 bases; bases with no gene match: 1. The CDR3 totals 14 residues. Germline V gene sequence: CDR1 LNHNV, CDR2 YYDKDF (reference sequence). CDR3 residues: CATSRDRGDTEAFF. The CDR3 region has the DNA TGTGCCACCAGCAGAGACAGGGGGGACACTGAAGCTTTCTTT.

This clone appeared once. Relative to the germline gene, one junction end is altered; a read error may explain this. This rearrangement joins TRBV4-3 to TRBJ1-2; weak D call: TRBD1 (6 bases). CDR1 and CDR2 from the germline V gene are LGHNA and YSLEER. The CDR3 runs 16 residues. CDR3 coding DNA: TGCGCCAACAGCCAAGAACGACAGGTGTCTTACTATGGCTACACCTTC. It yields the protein CANSQERQVSYYGYTF.

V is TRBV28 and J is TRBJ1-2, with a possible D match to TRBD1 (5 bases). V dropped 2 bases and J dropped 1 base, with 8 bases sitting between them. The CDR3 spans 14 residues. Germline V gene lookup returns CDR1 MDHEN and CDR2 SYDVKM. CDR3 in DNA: TGTGCCAGCAGTTTACAAGACAGTAACTATGGCTACACCTTC. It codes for CASSLQDSNYGYTF.

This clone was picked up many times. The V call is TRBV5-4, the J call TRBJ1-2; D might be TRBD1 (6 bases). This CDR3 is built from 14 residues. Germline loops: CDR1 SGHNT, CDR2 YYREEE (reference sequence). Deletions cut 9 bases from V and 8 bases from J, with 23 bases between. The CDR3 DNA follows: TGTGCCATCCCTTCCGGGACACCAGGGAGAGGCTACACCTTC. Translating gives CAIPSGTPGRGYTF.

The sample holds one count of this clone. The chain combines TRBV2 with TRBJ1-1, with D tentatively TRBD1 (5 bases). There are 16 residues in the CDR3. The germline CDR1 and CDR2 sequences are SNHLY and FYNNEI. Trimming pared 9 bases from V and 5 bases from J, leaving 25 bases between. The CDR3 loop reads CASLKLSQGLRTEAFF. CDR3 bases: TGTGCCAGTTTGAAATTGTCCCAGGGACTAAGGACTGAAGCTTTCTTT.

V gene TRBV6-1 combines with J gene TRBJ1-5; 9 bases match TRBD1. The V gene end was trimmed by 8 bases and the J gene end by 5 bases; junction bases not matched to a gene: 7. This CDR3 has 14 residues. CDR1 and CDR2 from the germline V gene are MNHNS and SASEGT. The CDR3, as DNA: TGTGCCAGCCTCACAGGGGGCATAGATCAGCCCCAGCATTTT. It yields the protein CASLTGGIDQPQHF.

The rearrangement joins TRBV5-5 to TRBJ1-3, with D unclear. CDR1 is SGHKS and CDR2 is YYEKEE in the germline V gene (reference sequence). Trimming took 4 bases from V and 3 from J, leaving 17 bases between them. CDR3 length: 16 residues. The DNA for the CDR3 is TGTGCCAGCAGCGGGCGGACGGAGGGCAGTGGAAACACCATATATTTT. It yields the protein CASSGRTEGSGNTIYF.

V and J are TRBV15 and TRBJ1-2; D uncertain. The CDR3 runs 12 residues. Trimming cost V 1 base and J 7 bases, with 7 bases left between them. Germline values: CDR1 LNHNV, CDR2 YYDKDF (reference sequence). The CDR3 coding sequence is TGTGCCACCAGCAGAGCTCAGATTGGCTACACCTTC. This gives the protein CATSRAQIGYTF.

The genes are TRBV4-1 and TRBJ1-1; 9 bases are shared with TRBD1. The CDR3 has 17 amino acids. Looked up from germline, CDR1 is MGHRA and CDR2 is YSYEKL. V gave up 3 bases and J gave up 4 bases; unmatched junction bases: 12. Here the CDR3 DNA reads TGCGCCAGCAGCCAGGAGCTGACAGGGGGAGCGGGCACTGAAGCTTTCTTT. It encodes CASSQELTGGAGTEAFF.

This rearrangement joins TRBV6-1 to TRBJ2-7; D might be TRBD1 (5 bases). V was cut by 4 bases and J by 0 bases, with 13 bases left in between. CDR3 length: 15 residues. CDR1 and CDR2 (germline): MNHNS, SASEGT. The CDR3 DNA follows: TGTGCCAGCAGTGCCAGGGCGCTACCCTCCTACGAGCAGTACTTC. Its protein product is CASSARALPSYEQYF.

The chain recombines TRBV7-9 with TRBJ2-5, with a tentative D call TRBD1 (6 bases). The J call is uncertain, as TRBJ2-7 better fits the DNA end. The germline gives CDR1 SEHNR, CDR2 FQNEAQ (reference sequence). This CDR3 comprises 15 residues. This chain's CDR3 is CASSLVGGLSYEQYF. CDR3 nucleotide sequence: TGTGCCAGCAGCTTAGTAGGGGGATTATCCTACGAGCAGTACTTC.

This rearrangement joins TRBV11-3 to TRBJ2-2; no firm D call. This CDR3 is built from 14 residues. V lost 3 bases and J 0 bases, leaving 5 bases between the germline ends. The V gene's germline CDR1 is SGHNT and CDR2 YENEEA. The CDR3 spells CASSFYTNTGELFF. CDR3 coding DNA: TGTGCCAGCAGCTTTTATACGAACACCGGGGAGCTGTTTTTT.

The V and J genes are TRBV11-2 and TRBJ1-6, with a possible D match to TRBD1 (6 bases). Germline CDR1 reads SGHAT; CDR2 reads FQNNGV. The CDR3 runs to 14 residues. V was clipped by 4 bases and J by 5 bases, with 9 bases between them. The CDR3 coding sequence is TGTGCCAGCAGCTGGGGACAAAATAATTCACCCCTCCACTTT. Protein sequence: CASSWGQNNSPLHF.

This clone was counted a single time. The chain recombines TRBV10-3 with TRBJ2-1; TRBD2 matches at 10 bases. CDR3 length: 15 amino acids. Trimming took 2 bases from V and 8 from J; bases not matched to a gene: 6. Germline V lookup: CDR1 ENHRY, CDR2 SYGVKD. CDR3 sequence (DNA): TGTGCCATCAGTGAGGGTAGCGGGGGGTTGGATGAGCAGTTCTTC. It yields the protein CAISEGSGGLDEQFF.

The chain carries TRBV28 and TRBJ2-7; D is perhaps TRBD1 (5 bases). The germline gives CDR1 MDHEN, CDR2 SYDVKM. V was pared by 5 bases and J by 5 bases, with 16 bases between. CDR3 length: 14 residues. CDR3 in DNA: TGTGCCAGCAGTCAGACAGCTTCAGGCAACGAGCAGTACTTC. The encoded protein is CASSQTASGNEQYF.